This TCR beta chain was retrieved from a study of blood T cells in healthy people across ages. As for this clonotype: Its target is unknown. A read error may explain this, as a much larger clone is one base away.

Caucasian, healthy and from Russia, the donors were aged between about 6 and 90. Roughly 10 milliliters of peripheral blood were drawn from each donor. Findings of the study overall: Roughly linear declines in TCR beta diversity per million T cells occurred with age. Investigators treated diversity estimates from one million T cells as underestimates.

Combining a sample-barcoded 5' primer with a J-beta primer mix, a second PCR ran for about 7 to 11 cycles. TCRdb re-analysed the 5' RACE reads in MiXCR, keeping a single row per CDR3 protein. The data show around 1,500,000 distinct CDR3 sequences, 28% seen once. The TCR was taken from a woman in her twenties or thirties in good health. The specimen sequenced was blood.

The CDR3, as DNA: TGTGCCACCAGCAGAGGGACCTACAATGAGCAGTACTTC. Protein product: CATSRGTYNEQYF. The chain employs TRBV15 and TRBJ2-1; unclear D gene. The better agreement between TRBJ2-7 and the DNA end casts doubt on the J call. Germline V gene data show CDR1 as LNHNV and CDR2 as YYDKDF (reference sequence). The CDR3 spans 13 residues.